This T cell receptor beta chain was recorded in a study of T cell changes during pregnancy in multiple sclerosis. Produced via immunoSEQ multiplex PCR; TCRdb's table is partial and in-frame only. The table shows about 70,000 clones, with 75% to 95% occurring only once. CDR1 and CDR2 from the germline V gene are SGDLS and YYNGEE. Trimming shortened V by 1 base and J by 2 bases, and 6 bases separated the two germline ends. The CDR3 has 14 residues. This TCR came from a female donor with multiple sclerosis, enrolled in a pregnancy study. This chain links TRBV9 with TRBJ1-4; tentatively, D is TRBD1 (5 bases). Here the sequenced sample was peripheral blood, taken in the first trimester of pregnancy. CDR3 residues: CASSVSGTNEKLFF. Written as DNA, the CDR3 is TGTGCCAGCAGCGTATCAGGGACTAATGAAAAACTGTTTTTT. Combining the CDR3 with reference TRBV9 and TRBJ1-4 gives the whole variable domain DSGVTQTPKHLITATGQRVTLRCSPRSGDLSVYWYQQSLDQGLQFLIQYYNGEERAKGNILERFSAQQFPDLHSELNLSSLELGDSALYFCASSVSGTNEKLFFGSGTQLSVL.